This T cell receptor beta chain was recorded in a study of shared clonotypes between healthy human individuals. CDR1 and CDR2 from the germline V gene are LGHNT and FRNRAP. The CDR3 adds up to 15 amino acids, both ends counted. About this clone itself: It is unclear where the CDR3 begins or ends on the DNA, so no DNA is shown, and the CDR3 is as TCRdb lists it.

The protocol was immunoSEQ multiplex PCR, while the TCRdb copy is restricted to in-frame clones and leaves out a portion. This repertoire shows 400,000 to 600,000 clones, 79% found once; its top ten account for less than 15%. J is TRBJ1-5 and V is TRBV12-5. The sequence came from a woman between 40 and 50 years old in good health. Some clones in this sample may be carry-over from other donors' samples. What was sequenced was PBMCs. CDR3 loop: CASGLVGLGGGPSIF.